This is a list of T cell receptor beta chains from one sample in a study of blood T cell repertoires in COVID-19. The method was immunoSEQ multiplex PCR; TCRdb's version includes in-frame clones alone and lacks a portion of them. In the table there are 200,000 to 250,000 clones, 80% to 90% of which are singletons. Sequenced sample: PBMCs or T cells enriched from blood (not recorded which). The receptors shown here come from a woman aged 50 to 60 who had been exposed to COVID-19. CDR3s include the opening cysteine and the closing phenylalanine or tryptophan. Fields, in order: CDR3 length, D gene, clone size, V gene, J gene, CDR3 DNA, CDR3 protein. D genes are given only for firm matches. Clone size, where shown, is once, few, many, or a class for clones that have expanded.

14	-	-	TRBV7-9	TRBJ1-2	TGTGCCAGCAGCTCCACAGGGTTGGAGTATGGCTACACCTTC	CASSSTGLEYGYTF
11	-	-	TRBV30	TRBJ2-7	TGTGCCTGGAGCTTGAGGGAGGCGCAGTACTTC	CAWSLREAQYF
16	-	-	TRBV13	TRBJ2-4	TGTGCCAGCAGCATCGGCGGGGCCCTAGCCAAAAACATTCAGTACTTC	CASSIGGALAKNIQYF
16	TRBD1	-	TRBV29-1	TRBJ1-2	TGCAGCGTTGTACCGTTATTGGGACAGACAAACTATGGCTACACCTTC	CSVVPLLGQTNYGYTF
13	-	-	TRBV20-1	TRBJ1-3	TGCAGTGCTAGTTTCACAGGGAGAAACACCATATATTTT	CSASFTGRNTIYF
13	-	-	TRBV6-5	TRBJ2-2	TGTGCCAGCAGGCTAACAGTCACCGGGGAGCTGTTTTTT	CASRLTVTGELFF
16	TRBD1	-	TRBV3-1/TRBV3-2	TRBJ2-7	TGTGCCAGCAGCCAAGATCCGGGACAGGGGGCCCTCGAGCAGTACTTC	CASSQDPGQGALEQYF
14	-	-	TRBV28	TRBJ2-7	TGTGCCAGCAGTTTCGGCAGGGCTGACTACGAGCAGTACTTC	CASSFGRADYEQYF
12	TRBD2	-	TRBV19	TRBJ2-1	TGTGCCAGTACGGGACTACCCAATGAGCAGTTCTTC	CASTGLPNEQFF
16	-	-	TRBV6-2/TRBV6-3	TRBJ1-1	TGTGCCAGCAGTTACTTGGCGGGTATAGCTGGCACTGAAGCTTTCTTT	CASSYLAGIAGTEAFF
15	-	-	TRBV19	TRBJ1-1	TGTGCCAGTAGTCTGACAGCCCTGGGGAACACTGAAGCTTTCTTT	CASSLTALGNTEAFF
16	TRBD2	many	TRBV29-1	TRBJ2-4	TGCAGCGTTGGGGGGACTAGCGGGGCCCCGGCGGACATTCAGTACTTC	CSVGGTSGAPADIQYF
12	-	once	TRBV2	TRBJ2-5	TGTGCCAGCACCTGGACAACGGAGACCCAGTACTTC	CASTWTTETQYF
13	-	-	TRBV27	TRBJ1-3	TGTGCCAGCAGTTTCCGTTCTGGAAACACCATATATTTT	CASSFRSGNTIYF
16	-	once	TRBV11-1	TRBJ1-6	TGTGCCAGCAGCTCTTCCAGGAGGACCTATAATTCACCCCTCCACTTT	CASSSSRRTYNSPLHF
16	-	-	TRBV2	TRBJ1-4	TGTGCCAGCCTTAAGGGGGTTTTTGCCCCGGGGGAAAAACTGTTTTTT	CASLKGVFAPGEKLFF
15	-	once	TRBV19	TRBJ1-1	TGTGCCAGTAGTACCATCACGGGGCGGGGCACTGAAGCTTTCTTT	CASSTITGRGTEAFF
14	TRBD2	-	TRBV10-3	TRBJ2-1	TGTGCCATCAGTAGCGGGGGGGCTTACAATGAGCAGTTCTTC	CAISSGGAYNEQFF
19	TRBD1	-	TRBV12-5	TRBJ1-2	TGTGCTAGTGGTTTAGTCCTGAACTCCGGGACAGGGCCTAACTATGGCTACACCTTC	CASGLVLNSGTGPNYGYTF
16	-	-	TRBV7-8	TRBJ2-2	TGTGCCAGCAGCTTTCATGGACAGCCACGCCACGGGGAGCTGTTTTTT	CASSFHGQPRHGELFF
16	TRBD1	-	TRBV25-1	TRBJ2-1	TGTGCCAGCAGTCCTAGGGACAGGGACGCCTACAATGAGCAGTTCTTC	CASSPRDRDAYNEQFF
15	TRBD2	-	TRBV11-2	TRBJ2-5	TGTGCCAGCAGCTTAGCCGGGAGGGTGACAGAGACCCAGTACTTC	CASSLAGRVTETQYF
17	-	-	TRBV28	TRBJ1-5	TGTGCCAGCAGATTGGTGGGGCGCCTATCGAGCAATCAGCCCCAGCATTTT	CASRLVGRLSSNQPQHF
14	-	-	TRBV5-1	TRBJ1-1	TGCGCCAGCAGCCCGTGGGGAGGCGTAACTGAAGCTTTCTTT	CASSPWGGVTEAFF
12	-	-	TRBV29-1	TRBJ2-7	TGCAGCGTTCAACAGGCGAACTACGAGCAGTACTTC	CSVQQANYEQYF
13	-	-	TRBV7-9	TRBJ2-3	TGTGCCAGCAGCGCCACAGAGACAGATACGCAGTATTTT	CASSATETDTQYF
13	TRBD2	-	TRBV3-1/TRBV3-2	TRBJ2-3	TGTGCCAGCAGCCTAACTCTAGCGGGGGGTCAGTATTTT	CASSLTLAGGQYF
12	-	-	TRBV29-1	TRBJ1-2	TGCAGCGTTGCCAGGGGCTCATATGGCTACACCTTC	CSVARGSYGYTF
14	-	once	TRBV15	TRBJ1-5	TGTGCCACCAGCAGTGATGCTTCAGATCAGCCCCAGCATTTT	CATSSDASDQPQHF
16	-	-	TRBV6-2/TRBV6-3	TRBJ2-7	TGTGCCAGCAGTTACTCTACGACGGCTAGCTCCTACGAGCAGTACTTC	CASSYSTTASSYEQYF
12	-	-	TRBV2	TRBJ1-4	TGTGCCACGCGACGGGTCAATGAAAAACTGTTTTTT	CATRRVNEKLFF
14	-	-	TRBV11-1	TRBJ2-7	TGTGCCAGCAGCTCCGACAGCTTTTCCTACGAGCAGTACTTC	CASSSDSFSYEQYF
15	-	once	TRBV6-5	TRBJ1-4	TGTGCCAGCAGTATAGCTCCCACAACTAATGAAAAACTGTTTTTT	CASSIAPTTNEKLFF
18	-	once	TRBV28	TRBJ2-1	TGTGCCAGCAGTCACCCGGGACTCCCAGAAACGTCCTACAATGAGCAGTTCTTC	CASSHPGLPETSYNEQFF
14	-	-	TRBV7-2	TRBJ1-2	TGTGCCAGCTCGGGGGACTTAGATAACTATGGCTACACCTTC	CASSGDLDNYGYTF